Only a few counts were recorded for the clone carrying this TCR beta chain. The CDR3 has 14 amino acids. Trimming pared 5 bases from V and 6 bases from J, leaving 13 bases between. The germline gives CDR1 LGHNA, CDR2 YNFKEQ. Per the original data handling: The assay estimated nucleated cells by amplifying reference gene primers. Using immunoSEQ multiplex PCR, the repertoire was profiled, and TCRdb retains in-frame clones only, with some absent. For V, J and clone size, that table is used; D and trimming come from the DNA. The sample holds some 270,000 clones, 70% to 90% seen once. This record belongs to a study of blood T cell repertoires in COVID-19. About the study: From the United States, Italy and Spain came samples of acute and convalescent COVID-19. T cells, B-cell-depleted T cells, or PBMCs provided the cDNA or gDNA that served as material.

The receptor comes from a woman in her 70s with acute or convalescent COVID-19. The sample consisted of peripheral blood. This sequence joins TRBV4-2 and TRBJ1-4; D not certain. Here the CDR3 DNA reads TGTGCCAGCAGCGAGGGCGCGAAGGATGAAAAACTGTTTTTT. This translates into CASSEGAKDEKLFF.